This T cell receptor beta chain was documented in a study of T cells after yellow fever vaccination. The study made its TCR cDNA through 5'RACE template switching. That step introduced a universal primer site along with UMIs. TCRdb used MiXCR to reprocess the 5' RACE reads, holding one entry per CDR3 protein. The sample lists nearly 300,000 distinct CDR3 sequences; about 10% were seen once. Trimming stripped 8 bases from V and 3 bases from J, with 14 bases between. The CDR3 is 14 amino acids. Germline-derived CDR1 and CDR2 are MNHEY and SVGEGT. This clonotype has a handful of counts. The antigen is undetermined. Study observations and caveats: It was a weaker secondary response, yet one that peaked faster, at day 5 versus 15. The CD4 and CD8 compartments had a small share of their clonotypes in common. Clones from primary vaccination mostly reappeared after the booster (96% CD4, under 90% CD8).

This receptor was identified in a man between 18 and 35 years old who received the YFV17D yellow fever vaccine. Sequencing was performed on CD4+ T cells sorted from PBMCs, taken 5 days after the yellow fever booster vaccination. The chain links TRBV6-2 or TRBV6-3 to TRBJ1-5, with D tentatively TRBD1 (5 bases). The CDR3 bases are TGTGCCAGCGGCCAAAGGGGAGACAATCAGCCCCAGCATTTT. Translation: CASGQRGDNQPQHF.